Listed below are T cell receptor beta chains from one sample, sequenced in a study of OX40 agonist ivuxolimab in advanced cancers. Here immunoSEQ multiplex PCR was the method, and the copy in TCRdb shows in-frame clones only, minus some. The sample holds 45,000 to 50,000 clones, 80% to 90% seen once. Source: CD4+ or CD8+ T cells sorted from blood, taken in a trial of the OX40 agonist ivuxolimab. These receptors all come from an adult with an advanced solid tumor such as melanoma, head and neck, liver or kidney cancer. The CDR3 runs from the conserved cysteine through the conserved F or W. The D gene is left open where the match is weak. Clone size is shown for a subset of rows, as once, few, many or a class of expanded clone.

J gene | clone size | V gene | D gene | CDR3 DNA | CDR3 protein
TRBJ1-6 | - | TRBV30 | TRBD1 | TGTGCCTGGAGCCCCGGGACAGGGATATATTCACCCCTCCACTTT | CAWSPGTGIYSPLHF
TRBJ2-5 | - | TRBV11-2 | - | TGTGCCAGCAGCTTCCCCCTAGGTCAGGAGACCCAGTACTTC | CASSFPLGQETQYF
TRBJ1-1 | - | TRBV18 | - | TGTGCCAGCTCACCACCGGTATGGGATCCGAACACTGAAGCTTTCTTT | CASSPPVWDPNTEAFF
TRBJ1-5 | - | TRBV7-2 | TRBD1 | TGTGCCAGCAGCCCTCGGGGAGGACAGGGAGATCAGCCCCAGCATTTT | CASSPRGGQGDQPQHF
TRBJ2-3 | - | TRBV7-2 | TRBD2 | TGTGCCAGCAGCTCACTAGCGGGAGTCGCAGATACGCAGTATTTT | CASSSLAGVADTQYF
TRBJ2-1 | - | TRBV10-3 | - | TGTGCCATCAGTGAGTCGATGGGGGTTCGGGTCTACAATGAGCAGTTCTTC | CAISESMGVRVYNEQFF
TRBJ2-1 | - | TRBV25-1 | - | TGTGCCAGCAGTAATCTCAGGTCCCTTTCCTACAATGAGCAGTTCTTC | CASSNLRSLSYNEQFF
TRBJ2-4 | - | TRBV11-2 | TRBD1 | TGTGCCAGCAGCTTATTCAGGACAGGGGCCAAAAACATTCAGTACTTC | CASSLFRTGAKNIQYF
TRBJ1-2 | - | TRBV20-1 | - | TGCAGTGCTAGACAGGTGGGGAGCTACACCTTC | CSARQVGSYTF
TRBJ1-2 | - | TRBV27 | - | TGTGCCAGCAGTCCGGGGGGCTATGGCTACACCTTC | CASSPGGYGYTF
TRBJ2-1 | - | TRBV4-1 | - | TGCGCCAGCAGCCAAGACAACCAGCAGTTCTTC | CASSQDNQQFF
TRBJ2-5 | - | TRBV11-3 | - | TGTGCCAGCAGCTCCCCGTGGACACGAGAGACCCAGTACTTC | CASSSPWTRETQYF
TRBJ2-1 | - | TRBV27 | - | TGTGCCAGCAGTTTCCTGGGGATCTCCTACAATGAGCAGTTCTTC | CASSFLGISYNEQFF
TRBJ1-4 | - | TRBV29-1 | - | TGCAGCTTCACAGGGCTGGCTAATGAAAAACTGTTTTTT | CSFTGLANEKLFF
TRBJ1-1 | - | TRBV10-1 | - | TGCGTCACAGGCAGGGGAGGGGAAGCTTTCTTT | CVTGRGGEAFF
TRBJ1-3 | - | TRBV9 | - | TGTGCCAGCAGCCCGAGTAGCCGAGGGACGGCTGGAAACACCATATATTTT | CASSPSSRGTAGNTIYF
TRBJ2-3 | few | TRBV7-3 | - | TGTGCCAGCAGCTTAGTGGGCGGTAGCACAGATACGCAGTATTTT | CASSLVGGSTDTQYF
TRBJ2-7 | - | TRBV7-9 | TRBD2 | TGTGCCAGCAGCTTAGACGGACTAGCTTCCTACGAGCAGTACTTC | CASSLDGLASYEQYF
TRBJ2-7 | - | TRBV7-9 | - | TGTGCCAGCAGCTCGAGTGGAGGATCGATAGTCGAGCAGTACTTC | CASSSSGGSIVEQYF
TRBJ2-3 | - | TRBV7-6 | - | TGTGCCAGCAGCAAAACCCCGGGGCCACAGGATACGCAGTATTTT | CASSKTPGPQDTQYF
TRBJ1-5 | - | TRBV4-2 | - | TGTGCCAGCAGCCAAGAACAGGGAACAAGCAATCAGCCCCAGCATTTT | CASSQEQGTSNQPQHF
TRBJ2-2 | - | TRBV27 | - | TGTGCCAGCAGTTTATATGGGTCCGGGGAGCTGTTTTTT | CASSLYGSGELFF
TRBJ1-1 | - | TRBV9 | - | TGTGCCAGCAGCGTAGCTTGGGGGGATACTGAAGCTTTCTTT | CASSVAWGDTEAFF
TRBJ2-1 | - | TRBV13 | TRBD2 | TGTGCCAGCAGCGCTGGACTAGCGGGTAACAATGAGCAGTTCTTC | CASSAGLAGNNEQFF
TRBJ2-2 | - | TRBV9 | TRBD1 | TGTGCCAGCGGGAAGGGGGCAGAGACCGGGGAGCTGTTTTTT | CASGKGAETGELFF
TRBJ2-2 | - | TRBV6-5 | - | TGTGCCAGCAGTCCGGGAATTACGAACACCGGGGAGCTGTTTTTT | CASSPGITNTGELFF
TRBJ2-1 | - | TRBV7-8 | TRBD2 | TGTGCCAGCAGCGGGACTAGCGGGAGGGACGGTGAGCAGTTCTTC | CASSGTSGRDGEQFF
TRBJ2-1 | - | TRBV14 | - | TGTGCCAGCAGCAGGACCGACTACAATGAGCAGTTCTTC | CASSRTDYNEQFF
TRBJ2-7 | - | TRBV11-2 | - | TGTGCCAGCAGCTTCCTCGGGGGCAGGGCGGACGAGCAGTACTTC | CASSFLGGRADEQYF
TRBJ2-7 | - | TRBV19 | TRBD2 | TGTGCCAGTAGTCTAGCGGGATCCCCCTACGAGCAGTACTTC | CASSLAGSPYEQYF
TRBJ1-5 | - | TRBV4-3 | - | TGCGCCAGCAGCCAAGCTTTCACGGGCAGGGATCAGCCCCAGCATTTT | CASSQAFTGRDQPQHF
TRBJ1-1 | - | TRBV19 | - | TGTGCCAGTAGCAGGGGCACTGAAGCTTTCTTT | CASSRGTEAFF
TRBJ2-7 | - | TRBV27 | TRBD2 | TGTGCCAGCGGTGGGGGGGGGACCTACGAGCAGTACTTC | CASGGGGTYEQYF
TRBJ1-1 | - | TRBV9 | - | TGTGCCAGCAGCGTAGCTCGTGACGGAAGAATGAACACTGAAGCTTTCTTT | CASSVARDGRMNTEAFF
TRBJ2-2 | medium-sized | TRBV6-4 | TRBD2 | TGTGCCAGCAGTAAGCTAGCGGGAGAGACCGGGGAGCTGTTTTTT | CASSKLAGETGELFF
TRBJ1-2 | once | TRBV7-9 | - | TGTGCCAGCAGCTTAGTGGGGGAAGGCTATGGCTACACCTTC | CASSLVGEGYGYTF
TRBJ1-1 | once | TRBV6-5 | - | TGTGCCAGCTCCCTGAGCATATCAGGTCCAGCTTTCTTT | CASSLSISGPAFF
TRBJ1-2 | - | TRBV6-4 | - | TGTGCCAGCAGTTTATCGGAACAGGAATATTACTATGGCTACACCTTC | CASSLSEQEYYYGYTF
TRBJ2-7 | once | TRBV11-2 | - | TGTGCCAGCAGCTCCTCGAGAGGGTTCTACGAGCAGTACTTC | CASSSSRGFYEQYF
TRBJ2-1 | - | TRBV27 | - | TGTGCCAGCGGGCTTGGGTTCTTC | CASGLGFF